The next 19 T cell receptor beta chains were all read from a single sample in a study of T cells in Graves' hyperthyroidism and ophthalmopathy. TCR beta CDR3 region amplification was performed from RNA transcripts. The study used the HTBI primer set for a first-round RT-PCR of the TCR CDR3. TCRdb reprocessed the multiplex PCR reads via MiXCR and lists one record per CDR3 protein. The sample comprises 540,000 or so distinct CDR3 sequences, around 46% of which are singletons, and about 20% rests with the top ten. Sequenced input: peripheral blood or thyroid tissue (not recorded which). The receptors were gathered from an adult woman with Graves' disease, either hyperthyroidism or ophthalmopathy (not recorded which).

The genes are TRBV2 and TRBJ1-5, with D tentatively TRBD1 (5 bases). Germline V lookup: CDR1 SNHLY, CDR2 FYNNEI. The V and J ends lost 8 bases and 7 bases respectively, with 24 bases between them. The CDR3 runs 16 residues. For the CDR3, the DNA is TGTGCCAGCCTACCTAACGGGGCGCGGGGTAGACAGCCCCAGCATTTT. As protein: CASLPNGARGRQPQHF.

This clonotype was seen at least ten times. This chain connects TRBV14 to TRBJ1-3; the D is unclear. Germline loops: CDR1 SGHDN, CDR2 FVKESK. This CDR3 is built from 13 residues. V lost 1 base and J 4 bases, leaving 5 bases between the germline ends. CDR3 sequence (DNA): TGTGCCAGCAGCCAAGGGACGGGAAACACCATATATTTT. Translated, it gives CASSQGTGNTIYF.

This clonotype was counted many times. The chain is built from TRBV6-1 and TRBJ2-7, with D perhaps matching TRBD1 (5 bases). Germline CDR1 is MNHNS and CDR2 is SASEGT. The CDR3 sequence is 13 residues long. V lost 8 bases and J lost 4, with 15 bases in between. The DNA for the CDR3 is TGTGCCAGCTCCCGACAGACCGATTACGAGCAGTACTTC. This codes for CASSRQTDYEQYF.

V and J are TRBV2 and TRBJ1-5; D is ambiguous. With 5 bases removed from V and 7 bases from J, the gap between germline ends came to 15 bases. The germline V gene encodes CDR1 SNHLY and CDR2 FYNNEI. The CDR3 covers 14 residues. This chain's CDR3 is CASSRAERQQPQHF. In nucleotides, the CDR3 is TGTGCCAGCAGTAGGGCGGAGCGCCAGCAGCCCCAGCATTTT.

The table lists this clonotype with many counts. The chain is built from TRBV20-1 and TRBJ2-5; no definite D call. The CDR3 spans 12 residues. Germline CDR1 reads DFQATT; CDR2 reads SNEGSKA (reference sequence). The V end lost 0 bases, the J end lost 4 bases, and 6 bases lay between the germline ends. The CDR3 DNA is TGCAGTGCTAGAGAAGCCGGAGAGACCCAGTACTTC. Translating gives CSAREAGETQYF.

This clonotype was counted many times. The chain's CDR3 is CSARDYGGYEQYF. The CDR3 DNA reads TGCAGTGCTAGAGATTACGGGGGCTACGAGCAGTACTTC. The rearrangement links TRBV20-1 to TRBJ2-7, with a weak D call TRBD2 (6 bases). The V gene lost 0 bases and the J gene lost 3 bases, with 9 bases spanning the gap. CDR1 is DFQATT, CDR2 SNEGSKA, per germline (reference sequence). The CDR3 contains 13 residues.

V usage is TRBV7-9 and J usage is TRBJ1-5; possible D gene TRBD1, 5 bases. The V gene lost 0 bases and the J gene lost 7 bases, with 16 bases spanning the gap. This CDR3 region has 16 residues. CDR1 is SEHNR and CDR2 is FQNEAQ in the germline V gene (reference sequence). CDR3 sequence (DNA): TGTGCCAGCAGCTTAGCGCGCAGGGAATACGAGCAGCCCCAGCATTTT. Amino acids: CASSLARREYEQPQHF.

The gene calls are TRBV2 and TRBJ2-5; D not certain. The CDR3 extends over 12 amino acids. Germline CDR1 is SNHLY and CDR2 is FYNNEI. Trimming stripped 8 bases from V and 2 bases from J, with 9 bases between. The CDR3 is CASGGTQETQYF. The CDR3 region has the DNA TGTGCCAGCGGCGGAACACAAGAGACCCAGTACTTC.

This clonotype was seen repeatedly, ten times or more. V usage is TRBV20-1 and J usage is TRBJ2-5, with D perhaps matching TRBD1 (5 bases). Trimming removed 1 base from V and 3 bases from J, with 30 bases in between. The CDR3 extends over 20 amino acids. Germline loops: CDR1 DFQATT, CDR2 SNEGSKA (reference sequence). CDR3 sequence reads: CSARGRLATSEVRVKETQYF. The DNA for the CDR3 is TGCAGTGCTAGAGGCAGGTTGGCAACCAGCGAGGTCAGGGTAAAAGAGACCCAGTACTTC.

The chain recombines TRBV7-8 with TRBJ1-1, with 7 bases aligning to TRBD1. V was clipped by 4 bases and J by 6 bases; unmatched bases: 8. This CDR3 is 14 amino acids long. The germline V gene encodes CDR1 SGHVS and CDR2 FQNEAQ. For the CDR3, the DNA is TGTGCCAGCAGCTCCCGGGACAGCAAGGCTGAAGCTTTCTTT. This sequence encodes CASSSRDSKAEAFF. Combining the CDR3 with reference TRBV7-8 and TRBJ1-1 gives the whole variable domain GAGVSQSPRYKVAKRGQDVALRCDPISGHVSLFWYQQALGQGPEFLTYFQNEAQLDKSGLPSDRFFAERPEGSVSTLKIQRTQQEDSAVYLCASSSRDSKAEAFFGQGTRLTVV.

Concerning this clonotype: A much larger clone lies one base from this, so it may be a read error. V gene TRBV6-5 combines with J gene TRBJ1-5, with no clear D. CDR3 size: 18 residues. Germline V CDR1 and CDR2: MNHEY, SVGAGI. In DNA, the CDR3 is TGTGCCGGCAGTTTGGCGCTCGGTGTCTTGGGGTTGGATCAGCCCCAGCATTTT. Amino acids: CAGSLALGVLGLDQPQHF.

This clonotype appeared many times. The CDR3 region is CASGGSSYNSPLHF. The CDR3, as DNA: TGTGCCAGCGGAGGGAGCTCCTATAATTCACCCCTCCACTTT. This chain joins TRBV6-6 and TRBJ1-6; no clear D. V dropped 8 bases and J dropped 0 bases, with 8 bases sitting between them. Germline CDR1 MNHNY, CDR2 SVGAGI (reference sequence). The CDR3 runs 14 residues.

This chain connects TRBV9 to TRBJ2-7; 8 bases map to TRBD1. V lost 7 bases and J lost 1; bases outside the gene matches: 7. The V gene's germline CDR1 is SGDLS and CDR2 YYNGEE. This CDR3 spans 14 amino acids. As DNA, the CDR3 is TGTGCCAGCGGACCCCGGGACAGGTCCTACGAGCAGTACTTC. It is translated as CASGPRDRSYEQYF.

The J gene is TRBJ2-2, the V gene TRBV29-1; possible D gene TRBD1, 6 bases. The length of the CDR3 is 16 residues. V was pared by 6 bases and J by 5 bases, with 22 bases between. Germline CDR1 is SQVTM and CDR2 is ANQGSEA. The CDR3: CSVISQGHGPTGELFF. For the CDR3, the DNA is TGCAGCGTCATAAGCCAGGGACATGGACCAACCGGGGAGCTGTTTTTT.

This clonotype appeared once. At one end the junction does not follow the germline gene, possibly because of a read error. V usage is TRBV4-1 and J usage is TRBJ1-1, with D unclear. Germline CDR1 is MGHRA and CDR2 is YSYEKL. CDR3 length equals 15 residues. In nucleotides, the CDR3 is TGCGCCAGCAGCCAAGAGGACTCTATGAACACCGAAGCTTTCTTT. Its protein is CASSQEDSMNTEAFF.

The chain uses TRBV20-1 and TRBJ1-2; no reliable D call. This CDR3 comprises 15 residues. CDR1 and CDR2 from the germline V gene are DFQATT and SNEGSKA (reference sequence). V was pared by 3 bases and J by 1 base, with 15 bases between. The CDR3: CSASPLSSDNYGYTF. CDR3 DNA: TGCAGTGCTAGTCCTCTGAGCTCCGATAACTATGGCTACACCTTC.

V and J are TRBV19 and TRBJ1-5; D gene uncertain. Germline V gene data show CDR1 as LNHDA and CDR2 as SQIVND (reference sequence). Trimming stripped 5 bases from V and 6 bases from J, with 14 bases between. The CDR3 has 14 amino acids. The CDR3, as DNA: TGTGCCAGTAGTCCACAAGGGATAAGTCAGCCCCAGCATTTT. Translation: CASSPQGISQPQHF.

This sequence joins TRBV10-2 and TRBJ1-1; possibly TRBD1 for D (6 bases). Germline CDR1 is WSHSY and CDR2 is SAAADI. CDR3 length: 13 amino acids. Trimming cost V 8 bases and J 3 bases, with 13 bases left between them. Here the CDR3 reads CASARGVDTEAFF. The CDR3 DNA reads TGCGCCAGCGCGAGGGGGGTGGACACTGAAGCTTTCTTT.

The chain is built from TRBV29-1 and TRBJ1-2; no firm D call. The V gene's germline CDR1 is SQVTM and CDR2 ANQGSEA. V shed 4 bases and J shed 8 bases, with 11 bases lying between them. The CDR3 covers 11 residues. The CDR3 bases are TGCAGCGTTGCCGTTGAGTCCGGCTACACCTTC. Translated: CSVAVESGYTF.